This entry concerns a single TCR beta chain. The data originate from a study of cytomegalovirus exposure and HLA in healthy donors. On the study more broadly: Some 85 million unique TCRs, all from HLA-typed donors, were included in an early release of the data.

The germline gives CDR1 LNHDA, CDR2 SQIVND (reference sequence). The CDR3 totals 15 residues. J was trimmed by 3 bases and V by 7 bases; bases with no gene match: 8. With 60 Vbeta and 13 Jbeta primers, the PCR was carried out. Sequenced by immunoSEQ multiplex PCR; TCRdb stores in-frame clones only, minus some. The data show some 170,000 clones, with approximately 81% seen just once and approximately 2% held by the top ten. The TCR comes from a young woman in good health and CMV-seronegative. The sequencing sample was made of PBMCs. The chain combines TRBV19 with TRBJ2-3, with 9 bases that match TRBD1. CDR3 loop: CASTKGTGRTDTQYF. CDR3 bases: TGTGCCAGTACCAAGGGGACAGGGAGAACAGATACGCAGTATTTT.